The TCR beta chain described here comes from a study of T cells in women clearing cervical HPV infection. Study-wide background: Donors had HPV16-related CIN3 or worse; 2 had invasive cancer. Controls' single incident HPV16 infection cleared within 12 months without precancer. Only a few women had HLA typing results available.

The method was immunoSEQ multiplex PCR; TCRdb's version includes in-frame clones alone and lacks a portion of them. Recorded here are about 34,000 clones; the top ten clones represent about 1.5%. All donors had a single incident cervical HPV16 infection, not prevalent. Comments on this clone: Read coverage stops 3 residues before the CDR3 terminus; the germline J gene supplies the remainder.

Germline CDR1 SGHAT, CDR2 FQNNGV. CDR3 size: 15 residues. The genes are TRBV11-2 and TRBJ2-3, with unresolved D. This receptor was obtained from a woman between 18 and 70 years old with a cervical HPV16 infection that either progressed to CIN3+ or cleared (not recorded which). The specimen sequenced was blood buffy coat. The CDR3 DNA, read in part, is TGTGCCAGCAGCTTAGGAGCCTACAGTCAAGAGACG. Its translation: CASSLGAYSQET. The whole CDR3 region reads CASSLGAYSQETQYF.